The TCR beta chain described here comes from a study of T cell responses to AZD1222 COVID-19 vaccine. Findings of the study overall: A reported finding is that nearly half of spike-specific TCRs target unmutated variant regions. Spike-specific TCR depth and breadth grew after two AZD1222 doses. Donors skewed white British and female; clonal diversity was possibly underestimated.

This CDR3 is 18 amino acids long. Trimming stripped 1 base from V and 9 bases from J, with 27 bases between. Germline V gene lookup returns CDR1 SGHTA and CDR2 FQGNSA. The protocol was immunoSEQ multiplex PCR, while the TCRdb copy is restricted to in-frame clones and leaves out a portion. The table has some 84,000 clones, about 83% seen once. As to this clone: Its antigen is not known.

The clonotype was recovered from an adult who received the AZD1222 COVID-19 vaccine. Sequenced material: peripheral blood, taken 28 days after the second AZD1222 dose. This chain uses TRBV7-2 with TRBJ2-5; D tentatively reads TRBD1 or TRBD2 (6 bases each). The DNA of the CDR3 is TGTGCCAGCAGCTTAGGTTCGGGGGCGACGGGACGTCGAGGGGCCCAGTACTTC. This encodes CASSLGSGATGRRGAQYF.